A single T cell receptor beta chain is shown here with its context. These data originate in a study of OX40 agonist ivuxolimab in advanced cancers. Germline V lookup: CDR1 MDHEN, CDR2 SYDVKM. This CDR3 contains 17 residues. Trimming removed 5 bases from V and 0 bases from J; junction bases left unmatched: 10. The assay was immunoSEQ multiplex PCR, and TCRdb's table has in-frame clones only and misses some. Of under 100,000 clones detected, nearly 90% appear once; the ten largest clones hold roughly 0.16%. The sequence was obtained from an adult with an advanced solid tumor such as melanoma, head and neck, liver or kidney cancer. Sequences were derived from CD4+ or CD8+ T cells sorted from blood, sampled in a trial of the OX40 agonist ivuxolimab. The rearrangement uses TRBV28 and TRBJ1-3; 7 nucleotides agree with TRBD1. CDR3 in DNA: TGTGCCAGCAGTGACTCCCCATGGGACAGCTCTGGAAACACCATATATTTT. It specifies CASSDSPWDSSGNTIYF.